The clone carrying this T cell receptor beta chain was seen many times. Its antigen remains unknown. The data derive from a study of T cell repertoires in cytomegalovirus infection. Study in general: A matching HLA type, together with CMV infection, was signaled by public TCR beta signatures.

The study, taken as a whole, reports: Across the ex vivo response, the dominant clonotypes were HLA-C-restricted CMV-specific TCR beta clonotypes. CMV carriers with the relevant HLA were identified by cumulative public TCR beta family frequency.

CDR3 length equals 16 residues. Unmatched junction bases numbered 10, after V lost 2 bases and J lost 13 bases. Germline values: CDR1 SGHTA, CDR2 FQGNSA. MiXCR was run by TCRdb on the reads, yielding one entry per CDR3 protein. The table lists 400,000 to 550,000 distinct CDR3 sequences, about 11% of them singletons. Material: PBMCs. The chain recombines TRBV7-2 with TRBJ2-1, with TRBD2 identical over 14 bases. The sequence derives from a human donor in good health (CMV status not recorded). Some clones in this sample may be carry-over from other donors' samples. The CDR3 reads CASSLFPRTSGGPQFF. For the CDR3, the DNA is TGTGCCAGCAGCTTATTCCCCCGGACTAGCGGGGGGCCACAGTTCTTC.